The 16 T cell receptor beta chains below come from one sample, sequenced in a study of T cells in Graves' hyperthyroidism and ophthalmopathy. The source material, RNA transcripts, was used to amplify TCR beta CDR3 regions. First-round RT-PCR targeting the TCR CDR3 was performed with the HTBI primer set. Each CDR3 protein is one row after TCRdb ran MiXCR on the multiplex PCR reads. This table has almost 600,000 distinct CDR3 sequences, around 45% appearing once. The sequencing sample was made of peripheral blood or thyroid tissue (not recorded which). Receptors originate from a woman aged 18-29 years with Graves' hyperthyroidism.

V and J are TRBV7-9 and TRBJ1-1, with 7 bases matching TRBD1. From germline, CDR1 is SEHNR and CDR2 FQNEAQ (reference sequence). CDR3 length: 12 residues. V dropped 10 bases and J dropped 9; count of bases not matched to a gene: 11. The CDR3 protein is CATGDSQAKAFF. CDR3 nucleotides: TGTGCCACCGGGGACAGCCAAGCCAAAGCTTTCTTT.

This clonotype was seen a handful of times. A much larger clone sits a single nucleotide away, making a read error possible. The chain joins TRBV6-1 to TRBJ1-5; TRBD1 is a possible D gene (6 bases). Germline CDR1 reads MNHNS; CDR2 reads SASEGT. This CDR3 region has 15 residues. With 6 bases removed from V and 6 bases from J, the gap between germline ends came to 18 bases. The chain's CDR3 is CASSIVGGGSQPQHF. The CDR3 coding sequence is TGTGCCAGCAGCATAGTAGGGGGAGGCAGTCAGCCCCAGCATTTT.

Note on this clonotype: A read error is possible here, since a much larger clone lies one base away. The chain is built from TRBV20-1 and TRBJ2-7; TRBD1 or TRBD2 may be the D gene (6 bases each). V lost 3 bases and J lost 3, with 15 bases in between. Germline lookup yields CDR1 DFQATT and CDR2 SNEGSKA (reference sequence). The CDR3 runs to 14 residues. The CDR3 protein is CSASTGRDGYEQYF. DNA for the CDR3: TGCAGTGCTAGTACAGGGCGGGACGGCTACGAGCAGTACTTC.

This clonotype was picked up many times. This chain links TRBV24-1 with TRBJ2-6; TRBD2 matches 8 bases. After removal of 3 bases from V and 0 bases from J, the junction contained 0 bases not matched to a gene. Germline V gene lookup returns CDR1 KGHDR and CDR2 SFDVKD. This CDR3 contains 16 residues. In nucleotides, the CDR3 is TGTGCCACCAGTGATCGGGGGGGCTCTGGGGCCAACGTCCTGACTTTC. Its protein product is CATSDRGGSGANVLTF.

The rearrangement links TRBV3-1 to TRBJ2-2; TRBD2 matches at 7 bases. This CDR3 comprises 14 residues. V lost 7 bases, J lost 8 bases, and 10 bases stayed unmatched. In germline, CDR1 is LGHDT, CDR2 YNNKEL (reference sequence). The CDR3 DNA sequence: TGTGCCAGCAACCAGAACGCGGGAGAAGGGGAGCTGTTTTTT. Amino acids: CASNQNAGEGELFF.

This clonotype occurred many times. The chain uses TRBV29-1 and TRBJ2-2; D is ambiguous. Per the germline V gene, CDR1 is SQVTM and CDR2 is ANQGSEA. CDR3 length equals 15 residues. Deletions cut 4 bases from V and 5 bases from J, with 17 bases between. The CDR3 region is CSVGSAPSGTGELFF. As DNA, the CDR3 is TGCAGCGTTGGGTCCGCGCCCTCGGGTACCGGGGAGCTGTTTTTT.

This clonotype showed up many times. The chain couples TRBV19 to TRBJ2-2; 9 bases fit TRBD1. V lost 6 bases, J lost 2 bases, and 4 bases stayed unmatched. The CDR3 is 15 residues long. Germline lookup yields CDR1 LNHDA and CDR2 SQIVND (reference sequence). CDR3 residues: CASRGQGVNTGELFF. CDR3 DNA: TGTGCCAGTAGGGGACAGGGAGTCAACACCGGGGAGCTGTTTTTT.

This clonotype appeared many times. The gene calls are TRBV25-1 and TRBJ1-3; 10 bases are a match to TRBD1. The CDR3 runs to 15 residues. Trimming at V came to 3 bases and at J to 8 bases, leaving 7 bases not matched to a gene. Germline CDR1 and CDR2: MGHDK and SYGVNS. In DNA form, the CDR3 reads TGTGCCAGCAGTGACATGGACAGGGGGAAGGACACCATATATTTT. Its protein is CASSDMDRGKDTIYF.

This chain joins TRBV20-1 and TRBJ2-5; TRBD1 matches at 10 bases. Trimming took 2 bases from V and 4 from J; bases not matched to a gene: 4. The CDR3 totals 14 residues. From germline, CDR1 is DFQATT and CDR2 SNEGSKA (reference sequence). The CDR3 bases are TGCAGTGCTAGAAAGGGACAGGGGCCAGAGACCCAGTACTTC. Translation gives CSARKGQGPETQYF.

This clonotype appeared a few times. The rearrangement uses TRBV7-9 and TRBJ2-1, with TRBD2 identical over 7 bases. Germline-derived CDR1 and CDR2 are SEHNR and FQNEAQ (reference sequence). The CDR3 length is 17 residues. The junction had 14 bases not matched to a gene; V was cut back by 4 bases and J by 5 bases. Written as DNA, the CDR3 is TGTGCCAGCAGCTCCTCCTTGAGCGGGGCCTTTCACAATGAGCAGTTCTTC. Its protein is CASSSSLSGAFHNEQFF.

This clonotype was found many times. The chain uses TRBV7-9 and TRBJ2-5, with D possibly being TRBD2 (6 bases). Germline V gives CDR1 SEHNR, CDR2 FQNEAQ (reference sequence). V gave up 4 bases and J gave up 2 bases, with 11 bases separating them. The length of the CDR3 is 14 residues. The CDR3 DNA is TGTGCCAGCAGCTCTCTGGGGGGTCAAGAGACCCAGTACTTC. Residues: CASSSLGGQETQYF.

J is TRBJ2-7 and V is TRBV24-1; TRBD2 agrees at 10 bases. Germline CDR1 KGHDR, CDR2 SFDVKD. V dropped 5 bases and J dropped 3; count of bases not matched to a gene: 3. This CDR3 is built from 14 residues. CDR3 loop: CATSVAGGGYEQYF. CDR3 DNA: TGTGCCACCAGTGTAGCGGGAGGCGGCTACGAGCAGTACTTC.

This clonotype was recorded many times. The chain recombines TRBV11-1 with TRBJ2-7, with unresolved D. Germline V lookup: CDR1 SGHAT, CDR2 FQDESV (reference sequence). This CDR3 contains 14 residues. Trimming left V 5 bases short and J 3 bases short, with 14 bases between. CDR3 sequence (DNA): TGTGCCAGCAGCCTAGTAAGAGAAAACTACGAGCAGTACTTC. It is translated as CASSLVRENYEQYF. The complete variable domain, with remaining parts taken from reference TRBV11-1 and TRBJ2-7, reads EAEVAQSPRYKITEKSQAVAFWCDPISGHATLYWYRQILGQGPELLVQFQDESVVDDSQLPKDRFSAERLKGVDSTLKIQPAELGDSAMYLCASSLVRENYEQYFGPGTRLTVT.

With regard to this clonotype: A read error is likely, as this CDR3 ends without the conserved phenylalanine or tryptophan. No DNA is shown, since the ends of the CDR3 on it are uncertain; the CDR3 is the one TCRdb lists. The chain carries TRBV5-4 and TRBJ1-3; no check of the table's D call, TRBD1, against the DNA was made. The CDR3 is made up of 9 amino acids, end residues included. The germline V gene encodes CDR1 SGHNT and CDR2 YYREEE (reference sequence). The CDR3 here is CASSLTGYA.

This clonotype was recorded many times. This chain links TRBV6-1 with TRBJ1-1, with D unclear. CDR1 and CDR2 (germline): MNHNS, SASEGT. Trimming cost V 5 bases and J 0 bases, with 10 bases left between them. CDR3 length: 14 amino acids. DNA of the CDR3: TGTGCCAGCAGTAACCAGGCCTTGAACACTGAAGCTTTCTTT. This translates into CASSNQALNTEAFF.

V usage is TRBV6-5 and J usage is TRBJ1-2; D is ambiguous. Germline V gene lookup returns CDR1 MNHEY and CDR2 SVGAGI. The CDR3 contains 10 residues. Trimming took 0 bases from V and 7 from J, leaving 0 bases between them. This CDR3 reads CASSYSGYTF. DNA for the CDR3: TGTGCCAGCAGTTACTCTGGCTACACCTTC.